A selection of T cell receptor beta chains follows, all from one sample in a study of blood T cells in healthy people across ages. TCRdb redid the calling of the 5' RACE reads with MiXCR, one entry per CDR3 protein. This sample has some 1.5 million distinct CDR3 sequences, with 40% to 45% found just once. The sample taken for sequencing was blood. These receptors were collected from a woman younger than 30 in good health. Each CDR3 is given with its conserved first and last residue. Each record gives: J gene, D gene, V gene, clone size, CDR3 DNA, CDR3 protein. D genes are given only for firm matches. Size tells how often a clone was seen (once, few, many) or the class of an expanded clone, and some rows leave it out.

j_gene: TRBJ1-1
d_gene: .
v_gene: TRBV4-3
abundance: few
CDR3nt: TGCGCCAGCAGCCAAGATCACGGAGGTTCGAACACTGAAGCTTTCTTT
CDR3aa: CASSQDHGGSNTEAFF

j_gene: TRBJ2-7
d_gene: .
v_gene: TRBV7-8
abundance: .
CDR3nt: TGTGCCAGCAGCCCTGATTTAAGATCCTACGAGCAGTGCTTC
CDR3aa: CASSPDLRSYEQCF

j_gene: TRBJ2-1
d_gene: .
v_gene: TRBV7-9
abundance: .
CDR3nt: TGTGCCATCAGCTCCTCTACCCTGAATGAGCAGTTCTTC
CDR3aa: CAISSSTLNEQFF

j_gene: TRBJ2-1
d_gene: .
v_gene: TRBV4-3
abundance: once
CDR3nt: TGCGCCAGCAGCCAAGAGACCGGGACAACCTCCTACAATGAGCAGTTCTTC
CDR3aa: CASSQETGTTSYNEQFF

j_gene: TRBJ2-7
d_gene: .
v_gene: TRBV12-3/TRBV12-4
abundance: .
CDR3nt: TGTGCCAGCAGTGTGGTACATTTGGACGAGCAGTACTTC
CDR3aa: CASSVVHLDEQYF

j_gene: TRBJ2-7
d_gene: TRBD2
v_gene: TRBV4-1
abundance: .
CDR3nt: TGCGCCAGCAGTTTACGTCTAGCGGATTCCTACAATGAGCAGTACTTC
CDR3aa: CASSLRLADSYNEQYF

j_gene: TRBJ2-3
d_gene: TRBD1
v_gene: TRBV20-1
abundance: few
CDR3nt: TGCAGTGCTAGGAACAGGGGCGGCACAGATACGCAGTATTTT
CDR3aa: CSARNRGGTDTQYF

j_gene: TRBJ2-7
d_gene: .
v_gene: TRBV7-8
abundance: many
CDR3nt: TGTGCCAGCTGTTTTGGGGGCCGCAACGAGCAGTACTTC
CDR3aa: CASCFGGRNEQYF

j_gene: TRBJ2-3
d_gene: TRBD1
v_gene: TRBV18
abundance: once
CDR3nt: TGTGCCAGCTCACAAGACAGGGGCCGAGATACGCAGTATTTT
CDR3aa: CASSQDRGRDTQYF

j_gene: TRBJ2-3
d_gene: TRBD2
v_gene: TRBV20-1
abundance: .
CDR3nt: TGCAGTGCTAGAGTCCTAGCGGGGGACTTCACGCAGTATTTT
CDR3aa: CSARVLAGDFTQYF

j_gene: TRBJ2-3
d_gene: TRBD2
v_gene: TRBV7-9
abundance: few
CDR3nt: TGTGCCAGCAGCTTAGGAGGACTAGCCCACCACGGGGATACGCAGTATTTT
CDR3aa: CASSLGGLAHHGDTQYF

j_gene: TRBJ1-1
d_gene: .
v_gene: TRBV4-1
abundance: .
CDR3nt: TGCGCCAGCAGCCAAGATCAGTTGGGTCCGAGTCTGCCCCGGGGGAACACTGAAGCTTTCTTT
CDR3aa: CASSQDQLGPSLPRGNTEAFF

j_gene: TRBJ2-1
d_gene: .
v_gene: TRBV4-3
abundance: many
CDR3nt: TGCGCCAGCAGCCAAGATCCGGCTCGTTCCTACAATGAGCAGTTCTTC
CDR3aa: CASSQDPARSYNEQFF

j_gene: TRBJ1-5
d_gene: .
v_gene: TRBV20-1
abundance: .
CDR3nt: TGCAGTGCTGGGGTAGCCGTCAGGGGCCAGCCCCAGCATTTT
CDR3aa: CSAGVAVRGQPQHF

j_gene: TRBJ2-1
d_gene: TRBD2
v_gene: TRBV20-1
abundance: .
CDR3nt: TGCAGTGCAGGAGGCCCGCTAGCGGGGGGCCTTCGATACAATGAGCAGTTCTTC
CDR3aa: CSAGGPLAGGLRYNEQFF

j_gene: TRBJ2-3
d_gene: TRBD2
v_gene: TRBV7-9
abundance: .
CDR3nt: TGTGCCAGCAGCCTTAGCGGGGACGTACCCCGAGGTACGCAGTATTTT
CDR3aa: CASSLSGDVPRGTQYF

j_gene: TRBJ1-5
d_gene: TRBD1
v_gene: TRBV28
abundance: once
CDR3nt: TGTGCCAGCAGCACTATGACAGGGGGACATCAGCCCCAGCATTTT
CDR3aa: CASSTMTGGHQPQHF

j_gene: TRBJ2-3
d_gene: .
v_gene: TRBV21-1
abundance: once
CDR3nt: TGTGCCAGCAGCCTACCGCGGACTAGCCGACGCACAGCTACGCAGTATTTT
CDR3aa: CASSLPRTSRRTATQYF

j_gene: TRBJ1-1
d_gene: .
v_gene: TRBV7-2
abundance: few
CDR3nt: TGTGCCAGCAGCTTAGGTGAAAGGGTCGATAAAGCTTTCTTT
CDR3aa: CASSLGERVDKAFF

j_gene: TRBJ2-1
d_gene: .
v_gene: TRBV5-1
abundance: few
CDR3nt: TGCGCCAGCAGCCTCCAGGGGCTCCGCACCTCCTACAATGAGCAGTTCTTC
CDR3aa: CASSLQGLRTSYNEQFF

j_gene: TRBJ1-1
d_gene: .
v_gene: TRBV12-3/TRBV12-4
abundance: .
CDR3nt: TGTGCCAGCAGTTTAGGAGGTGGTAAGGGACAAGCTTTCTTT
CDR3aa: CASSLGGGKGQAFF

j_gene: TRBJ1-5
d_gene: .
v_gene: TRBV21-1
abundance: .
CDR3nt: TGTGCCAGCACCAATTACAGGGGACCGCATCAGCCCCAGCATTTT
CDR3aa: CASTNYRGPHQPQHF

j_gene: TRBJ2-1
d_gene: TRBD2
v_gene: TRBV7-6
abundance: .
CDR3nt: TGTGCCAGCAGCGCAGGACTAGCCCGGAATGAGCAGTTCTTC
CDR3aa: CASSAGLARNEQFF

j_gene: TRBJ2-3
d_gene: TRBD1
v_gene: TRBV12-3/TRBV12-4
abundance: .
CDR3nt: TGTGCCGGCAGCCCCGGGAGCTGGATGGACAGGGAATCAGATACGCAGTATTTT
CDR3aa: CAGSPGSWMDRESDTQYF

j_gene: TRBJ2-5
d_gene: .
v_gene: TRBV28
abundance: few
CDR3nt: TGTGCCAGCAGTTTACCGAAAGCAGGGATGTGGGAGACCCAGTACTTC
CDR3aa: CASSLPKAGMWETQYF

j_gene: TRBJ2-4
d_gene: TRBD1
v_gene: TRBV27
abundance: .
CDR3nt: TGTGCCAGCAGTTCGAATCCGACAGGGAAAGCCAAAAACATTCAGTACTTC
CDR3aa: CASSSNPTGKAKNIQYF

j_gene: TRBJ2-1
d_gene: TRBD1
v_gene: TRBV6-5
abundance: few
CDR3nt: TGTGCCAGCAGTTTTTCGACAGGGGTTATCAGTGAGCAGTTCTTC
CDR3aa: CASSFSTGVISEQFF

j_gene: TRBJ2-1
d_gene: TRBD1
v_gene: TRBV5-1
abundance: .
CDR3nt: TGCGCCAGCAGCACGGCCGGGACAGGGGGTTACAATGAGCAGTTCTTC
CDR3aa: CASSTAGTGGYNEQFF

j_gene: TRBJ2-3
d_gene: .
v_gene: TRBV27
abundance: .
CDR3nt: TGTGCCAGCAGTTTAAACCCCAGGTTTACGCAGTATTTT
CDR3aa: CASSLNPRFTQYF

j_gene: TRBJ2-5
d_gene: TRBD1
v_gene: TRBV6-2/TRBV6-3
abundance: .
CDR3nt: TGTGCCAGCAGTTACCGGACAGGGCGGAAGACCCAGTACTTC
CDR3aa: CASSYRTGRKTQYF

j_gene: TRBJ2-7
d_gene: TRBD2
v_gene: TRBV3-1
abundance: .
CDR3nt: TGTGCCAGCAGCCAAGGAGCGTATTGGGACGCTAGCGGGTTCTACGAAAGCTCCTACGAGCAGTACTTC
CDR3aa: CASSQGAYWDASGFYESSYEQYF

j_gene: TRBJ2-2
d_gene: .
v_gene: TRBV7-2
abundance: .
CDR3nt: TGTGCCAGCAGCTTAAGGTTTGCGAACACCGGGGAGCTGTTTTTT
CDR3aa: CASSLRFANTGELFF

j_gene: TRBJ2-7
d_gene: .
v_gene: TRBV9
abundance: .
CDR3nt: TGTGCCAGCAGCGTAGACTACGCAGCCTACGAGCAGTACTTC
CDR3aa: CASSVDYAAYEQYF

j_gene: TRBJ1-4
d_gene: .
v_gene: TRBV11-2
abundance: few
CDR3nt: TGTGCCAGCAGCTTAGATCAAGCAACTAATGAAAAACTGTTTTTT
CDR3aa: CASSLDQATNEKLFF

j_gene: TRBJ2-7
d_gene: .
v_gene: TRBV6-5
abundance: .
CDR3nt: TGTGCCAGCAGTTACTCTAAAATGGGACTCTCCTACGAGCAGTACTTC
CDR3aa: CASSYSKMGLSYEQYF

j_gene: TRBJ1-1
d_gene: .
v_gene: TRBV12-3/TRBV12-4
abundance: few
CDR3nt: TGTGCCAGCAGTTTGAGGGCGGGGGCCACTGAAGCTTTCTTT
CDR3aa: CASSLRAGATEAFF

j_gene: TRBJ2-5
d_gene: .
v_gene: TRBV3-1
abundance: .
CDR3nt: TGTGCCAGCAGCCCCCCCTGGGCGTCAGAAGAGCAGTACTTC
CDR3aa: CASSPPWASEEQYF

j_gene: TRBJ1-1
d_gene: TRBD1
v_gene: TRBV6-5
abundance: few
CDR3nt: TGTGCCAGCAGATTCGGGACAGGGGGCACTGAAGCTTTCTTT
CDR3aa: CASRFGTGGTEAFF

j_gene: TRBJ1-1
d_gene: .
v_gene: TRBV7-3
abundance: .
CDR3nt: TGTGCCAGCAGCTTTATCAGGAACACTGAAGCTTTCTTT
CDR3aa: CASSFIRNTEAFF

j_gene: TRBJ2-7
d_gene: TRBD1
v_gene: TRBV27
abundance: .
CDR3nt: TGTGCCAGCAGTTCCGGGACAGCGGCACTCTACGAGCAGTACTTC
CDR3aa: CASSSGTAALYEQYF

j_gene: TRBJ1-2
d_gene: TRBD1
v_gene: TRBV12-3/TRBV12-4
abundance: .
CDR3nt: TGTGCCAGCAGTCAAAGACAGGGGGCGGCTGGCTACACCTTC
CDR3aa: CASSQRQGAAGYTF

j_gene: TRBJ2-3
d_gene: TRBD2
v_gene: TRBV28
abundance: once
CDR3nt: TGTGCCAGCAGACGAAGCGGGAGCGGTGATGCGCAGTATTTT
CDR3aa: CASRRSGSGDAQYF

j_gene: TRBJ1-1
d_gene: .
v_gene: TRBV20-1
abundance: few
CDR3nt: TGCAGTGCTAGAGATCGGGGTGGGTTTGAAGCTTTCTTT
CDR3aa: CSARDRGGFEAFF

j_gene: TRBJ1-2
d_gene: TRBD1
v_gene: TRBV11-2
abundance: .
CDR3nt: TGTGCCAGCAGCTTCGGGACAGGGGCACTGCCTTATGGCTACACCTTC
CDR3aa: CASSFGTGALPYGYTF

j_gene: TRBJ1-1
d_gene: TRBD1
v_gene: TRBV29-1
abundance: .
CDR3nt: TGCAGCGGAGGACAGGGGGCGGTCGCTGAAGCTTTCTTT
CDR3aa: CSGGQGAVAEAFF

j_gene: TRBJ1-5
d_gene: .
v_gene: TRBV7-8
abundance: .
CDR3nt: TGTGCCAGCAGCACCTGGGACGGTCAGATCCGCAATCAGCCCCAGCATTTT
CDR3aa: CASSTWDGQIRNQPQHF

j_gene: TRBJ2-5
d_gene: .
v_gene: TRBV6-2/TRBV6-3
abundance: .
CDR3nt: TGTGCCGGCAAGCTTGCAGGGGTCGAGACCCAGTACTTC
CDR3aa: CAGKLAGVETQYF

j_gene: TRBJ1-1
d_gene: .
v_gene: TRBV7-9
abundance: few
CDR3nt: TGTGCCAGCAGCCCCGGGGCGGCAGTGAAAAACACTGAAGCTTTCTTT
CDR3aa: CASSPGAAVKNTEAFF